This T cell receptor beta chain was captured by sequencing in a study of T cell responses to AZD1222 COVID-19 vaccine (dated by TCRdb to about 2021). Regarding the research as a whole: A total of 233 trial participants underwent TCR sequencing, of whom about 200 had received two doses of AZD1222 and 26 had received two doses of the MenACWY control vaccine. Trial participants were enrolled by age into subgroups of 18-55, 56-69 and 70-plus years, and around 150, 28 and 57 TCR-sequenced participants, respectively, were included in these subgroups.

The sample's time point label, in plain terms: about 28 days (+/-7) after the second vaccine dose. AZD1222 recipients with second doses at about 4 weeks or about 12 weeks were pooled, because spike-specific TCR depth and breadth did not differ between schedules. The vaccinee samples were drawn from two UK trials, COV001 and COV002, one of which was a single-blind randomized controlled phase 2/3 trial testing AZD1222 (ChAdOx1 nCoV-19) in healthy adults. For TCRbeta chain sequencing, PBMC samples were collected from trial participants at day 0 and at day 28 after the second dose. V lost 5 bases and J lost 1 base; the stretch between them is 12 bases long. The CDR3, from cysteine to phenylalanine, totals 16 residues. CDR3 DNA only is kept here, 48 bases in frame from base 1. In the germline V gene (reference sequence), CDR1 corresponds to SEHNR and CDR2 to FQNEAQ. General conclusions and limits of the study: Vaccine-associated CD4 TCRs spanned the whole spike protein, with dominant responses in regions 160-218 and 743-854. Only six AZD1222 recipients were SARS-CoV-2 seropositive at baseline, limiting conclusions about previously exposed vaccinees. Because no samples from the day 14 peak response were available, repertoires could be characterized only after the peak T cell response. Most participants were white British and females outnumbered males, and the authors suggested that clonal diversity may have been underestimated. The 56-69-year group was small, and its depth increase did not reach significance, likely because of low power. Reportedly, almost half of the unique spike-specific TCRs recognized epitopes lying outside the regions that are mutated in the B.1.351 and B.1.1.7 variants. Spike-specific TCR breadth and depth rose significantly after two AZD1222 doses compared with day 0 and with MenACWY recipients.

The CDR3 regions of human TCRbeta chains were analyzed by immunosequencing. From the authors' description of their analysis: TCRs in the repertoires were matched against a reference library of SARS-CoV-2-specific TCRs that had been generated with the MIRA antigen-specificity platform. Breadth meant the fraction of unique TCRs that were SARS-CoV-2-associated, whereas depth meant the fraction of total T cells that were SARS-CoV-2-associated. Each spike-specific TCR was assigned to its reactive spike region and to a CD4 or CD8 class using the MIRA data. Log10-transformed breadth and depth values were compared by one-way ANOVA with Sidak's multiple comparisons tests. TCRdb holds this immuneACCESS table with in-frame rearrangements only. Some clones are missing; in checked studies, unresolved V genes explain under half, and the rest has no known cause. The V and J calls and clone size are taken from that table; D and trimming were inferred from the DNA. This sample lists under 25,000 clones; roughly 84% were detected once. About 15% of the sample belongs to the ten largest clones.

On this clone: Its antigen remains undetermined. Base qualities are not provided; no much larger clone lies one nucleotide away.

The sequence derives from an adult who received the AZD1222 COVID-19 vaccine. The sample consisted of peripheral blood, taken 28 days after the second AZD1222 dose. The rearranged chain carries TRBV7-9 and TRBJ1-6; confidence is insufficient to name the D gene. The CDR3 region has the sequence CASSNDNFSYNSPLHF. At the DNA level, the sequence is TGTGCCAGCAGCAATGACAATTTTTCCTATAATTCACCCCTCCACTTT.